A selection of T cell receptor beta chains follows, all from one sample in a study of T cells after yellow fever vaccination. TCRdb ran MiXCR on the 5' RACE reads and lists one entry per CDR3 protein. The sample contains around 600,000 distinct CDR3 sequences, 10% to 15% of which appear only once. Sample: PBMCs, taken on the day of the yellow fever booster vaccination. These receptors were obtained from a man aged 30-40 years who received the YFV17D yellow fever vaccine. CDR3s include the opening cysteine and the closing phenylalanine or tryptophan. A D gene is named only where the DNA matches it firmly. Clone size is shown for a subset of rows, as once, few, many or a class of expanded clone.

j_call: TRBJ2-7; clone_size: few; v_call: TRBV2; d_call: TRBD1; cdr3_aa: CASSYRGLNYEQYF; cdr3_nt: TGTGCCAGCAGCTACAGGGGGTTAAACTACGAGCAGTACTTC
j_call: TRBJ1-3; clone_size: many; v_call: TRBV7-2; d_call: .; cdr3_aa: CASSLAPQTIRNTIYF; cdr3_nt: TGTGCCAGCAGCTTAGCCCCTCAGACAATACGGAACACCATATATTTT
j_call: TRBJ2-1; clone_size: .; v_call: TRBV24-1; d_call: TRBD2; cdr3_aa: CATSDAPGLGSYNEQFF; cdr3_nt: TGTGCCACCAGTGATGCACCGGGACTAGGTTCCTACAATGAGCAGTTCTTC
j_call: TRBJ2-1; clone_size: .; v_call: TRBV5-4; d_call: .; cdr3_aa: CASSTDRRDYNEQFF; cdr3_nt: TGTGCCAGCAGCACAGACAGGAGAGACTACAATGAGCAGTTCTTC
j_call: TRBJ1-5; clone_size: .; v_call: TRBV7-2; d_call: .; cdr3_aa: CASSHGDARAQHF; cdr3_nt: TGTGCCAGCAGCCATGGGGACGCTCGGGCCCAGCATTTT
j_call: TRBJ1-1; clone_size: .; v_call: TRBV29-1; d_call: .; cdr3_aa: CSVDVVQDPNTEAFF; cdr3_nt: TGCAGCGTTGACGTAGTTCAGGACCCGAACACTGAAGCTTTCTTT
j_call: TRBJ1-6; clone_size: .; v_call: TRBV10-2; d_call: .; cdr3_aa: CASSAEYEAPLHF; cdr3_nt: TGCGCCAGCAGTGCGGAGTATGAGGCACCCCTCCACTTT
j_call: TRBJ2-2; clone_size: .; v_call: TRBV12-3/TRBV12-4; d_call: .; cdr3_aa: CASSFRIWGRRTGELFF; cdr3_nt: TGTGCCAGCAGTTTCCGCATATGGGGGAGGCGCACCGGGGAGCTGTTTTTT
j_call: TRBJ2-1; clone_size: .; v_call: TRBV29-1; d_call: TRBD2; cdr3_aa: CSVHSSGRDEQFF; cdr3_nt: TGCAGCGTTCACTCAAGCGGGAGAGATGAGCAGTTCTTC
j_call: TRBJ2-7; clone_size: .; v_call: TRBV20-1; d_call: TRBD2; cdr3_aa: CSAPGTSGAEQYF; cdr3_nt: TGCAGTGCCCCCGGGACTAGCGGGGCCGAGCAGTACTTC
j_call: TRBJ2-1; clone_size: .; v_call: TRBV25-1; d_call: .; cdr3_aa: CASSSRYGQFF; cdr3_nt: TGTGCCAGCAGCTCAAGGTATGGCCAGTTCTTC
j_call: TRBJ2-5; clone_size: few; v_call: TRBV9; d_call: .; cdr3_aa: CASSVTQGWQETQYF; cdr3_nt: TGTGCCAGCAGCGTAACACAGGGTTGGCAGGAGACCCAGTACTTC
j_call: TRBJ2-7; clone_size: many; v_call: TRBV18; d_call: .; cdr3_aa: CASSLGHTYEQYF; cdr3_nt: TGTGCCAGCTCACTTGGACACACCTACGAGCAGTACTTC
j_call: TRBJ2-1; clone_size: .; v_call: TRBV10-2; d_call: .; cdr3_aa: CASKNRAISSDEQFF; cdr3_nt: TGCGCCAGCAAAAACAGGGCCATTTCTAGCGATGAGCAGTTCTTC
j_call: TRBJ2-1; clone_size: few; v_call: TRBV24-1; d_call: TRBD2; cdr3_aa: CATSDLGRGTKEQFF; cdr3_nt: TGTGCCACCAGTGATTTGGGACGGGGGACTAAGGAGCAGTTCTTC
j_call: TRBJ2-7; clone_size: few; v_call: TRBV7-2; d_call: TRBD2; cdr3_aa: CASSLAAGVSTYEQYF; cdr3_nt: TGTGCCAGCAGCTTAGCCGCGGGAGTTTCCACCTACGAGCAGTACTTC
j_call: TRBJ2-3; clone_size: .; v_call: TRBV14; d_call: .; cdr3_aa: CASSQPSSVPDTQYF; cdr3_nt: TGTGCCAGCAGCCAACCCTCTAGTGTACCAGATACGCAGTATTTT
j_call: TRBJ2-2; clone_size: few; v_call: TRBV11-2; d_call: .; cdr3_aa: CASSLGSLGELFF; cdr3_nt: TGTGCCAGCAGCTTAGGGAGTCTAGGGGAGCTGTTTTTT
j_call: TRBJ2-3; clone_size: few; v_call: TRBV5-6; d_call: .; cdr3_aa: CASTWGLIRTDTQYF; cdr3_nt: TGTGCCAGCACCTGGGGCTTGATCCGCACAGATACGCAGTATTTT
j_call: TRBJ2-1; clone_size: few; v_call: TRBV4-1; d_call: TRBD1; cdr3_aa: CASSFDRDINEQFF; cdr3_nt: TGCGCCAGCAGTTTCGACAGGGATATCAATGAGCAGTTCTTC
j_call: TRBJ2-7; clone_size: .; v_call: TRBV7-9; d_call: TRBD1; cdr3_aa: CASSFGTGGDEQYF; cdr3_nt: TGTGCCAGCAGCTTTGGGACAGGGGGCGACGAGCAGTACTTC
j_call: TRBJ1-6; clone_size: few; v_call: TRBV9; d_call: .; cdr3_aa: CASSGQGGAFNSPLHF; cdr3_nt: TGTGCCAGCAGCGGCCAAGGGGGGGCCTTTAATTCACCCCTCCACTTT
j_call: TRBJ2-2; clone_size: few; v_call: TRBV30; d_call: .; cdr3_aa: CAWGGIDPHTNTGELFF; cdr3_nt: TGTGCCTGGGGGGGGATCGACCCACACACAAACACCGGGGAGCTGTTTTTT
j_call: TRBJ2-7; clone_size: few; v_call: TRBV7-9; d_call: TRBD2; cdr3_aa: CASSRGLAGTPYEQYF; cdr3_nt: TGTGCCAGCAGCCGAGGACTAGCGGGGACCCCCTACGAGCAGTACTTC
j_call: TRBJ2-1; clone_size: many; v_call: TRBV7-2; d_call: .; cdr3_aa: CASSFGQLSYNEQFF; cdr3_nt: TGTGCCAGCAGCTTCGGACAGCTATCCTACAATGAGCAGTTCTTC
j_call: TRBJ2-3; clone_size: few; v_call: TRBV19; d_call: TRBD2; cdr3_aa: CASARLAGVVDTQYF; cdr3_nt: TGTGCCAGTGCCAGGCTAGCGGGAGTTGTAGATACGCAGTATTTT
j_call: TRBJ2-7; clone_size: few; v_call: TRBV12-3/TRBV12-4; d_call: TRBD2; cdr3_aa: CASSWGEREGLSYEQYF; cdr3_nt: TGTGCCAGCAGTTGGGGGGAGCGGGAGGGCCTATCCTACGAGCAGTACTTC
j_call: TRBJ2-5; clone_size: many; v_call: TRBV4-2; d_call: .; cdr3_aa: CASSQSRTTQETQYF; cdr3_nt: TGTGCCAGCAGCCAATCTCGGACGACCCAAGAGACCCAGTACTTC
j_call: TRBJ2-4; clone_size: few; v_call: TRBV20-1; d_call: TRBD2; cdr3_aa: CSATSGDTNAYIQYF; cdr3_nt: TGCAGTGCAACTAGCGGGGATACTAACGCGTACATTCAGTACTTC
j_call: TRBJ2-5; clone_size: .; v_call: TRBV5-1; d_call: .; cdr3_aa: CASSPGPRVETQYF; cdr3_nt: TGCGCCAGCAGCCCGGGCCCCAGGGTAGAGACCCAGTACTTC
j_call: TRBJ2-5; clone_size: many; v_call: TRBV20-1; d_call: TRBD1; cdr3_aa: CSARQGWQETQYF; cdr3_nt: TGCAGTGCTCGACAGGGTTGGCAAGAGACCCAGTACTTC
j_call: TRBJ2-3; clone_size: few; v_call: TRBV7-2; d_call: TRBD2; cdr3_aa: CASSLRAGVSSTDTQYF; cdr3_nt: TGTGCCAGCAGCTTACGGGCGGGAGTGAGTTCGACAGATACGCAGTATTTT
j_call: TRBJ1-5; clone_size: .; v_call: TRBV5-1; d_call: .; cdr3_aa: CASSPEDGFNQPQHF; cdr3_nt: TGCGCCAGCAGCCCAGAGGATGGTTTCAATCAGCCCCAGCATTTT
j_call: TRBJ2-2; clone_size: .; v_call: TRBV9; d_call: TRBD2; cdr3_aa: CASSVVASGLTGELFF; cdr3_nt: TGTGCCAGCAGCGTAGTGGCTAGCGGCCTCACCGGGGAGCTGTTTTTT
j_call: TRBJ2-2; clone_size: .; v_call: TRBV4-3; d_call: .; cdr3_aa: CASSPQSGVTGELFF; cdr3_nt: TGCGCCAGCAGCCCCCAGAGCGGAGTCACCGGGGAGCTGTTTTTT
j_call: TRBJ2-2; clone_size: few; v_call: TRBV20-1; d_call: .; cdr3_aa: CSADPGLVTGELFF; cdr3_nt: TGCAGTGCTGACCCGGGACTGGTGACCGGGGAGCTGTTTTTT
j_call: TRBJ2-1; clone_size: few; v_call: TRBV20-1; d_call: .; cdr3_aa: CSPSRTNNEQFF; cdr3_nt: TGCAGTCCGTCAAGGACAAACAATGAGCAGTTCTTC
j_call: TRBJ1-2; clone_size: few; v_call: TRBV6-1; d_call: .; cdr3_aa: CASSEVGPSRYGYTF; cdr3_nt: TGTGCCAGCAGTGAAGTAGGGCCCAGCCGGTATGGCTACACCTTC
j_call: TRBJ2-7; clone_size: few; v_call: TRBV24-1; d_call: TRBD2; cdr3_aa: CATSEDTSGEQYF; cdr3_nt: TGTGCCACCAGTGAAGATACTAGCGGCGAGCAGTACTTC
j_call: TRBJ2-7; clone_size: few; v_call: TRBV5-1; d_call: .; cdr3_aa: CASSSRRDGYEQYF; cdr3_nt: TGCGCCAGCAGCTCACGCCGGGACGGGTACGAGCAGTACTTC
j_call: TRBJ2-1; clone_size: .; v_call: TRBV7-9; d_call: .; cdr3_aa: CASSLATMYNEQFF; cdr3_nt: TGTGCCAGCAGCTTAGCTACTATGTACAATGAGCAGTTCTTC
j_call: TRBJ2-7; clone_size: .; v_call: TRBV11-1; d_call: TRBD2; cdr3_aa: CASSGGLAGVNYEQYF; cdr3_nt: TGTGCCAGCAGCGGCGGACTAGCGGGGGTGAATTACGAGCAGTACTTC
j_call: TRBJ2-1; clone_size: few; v_call: TRBV7-9; d_call: TRBD1; cdr3_aa: CASIEPQGAGGYNEQFF; cdr3_nt: TGTGCCAGCATCGAACCTCAGGGGGCAGGGGGATACAATGAGCAGTTCTTC
j_call: TRBJ1-1; clone_size: few; v_call: TRBV7-9; d_call: .; cdr3_aa: CASSRQARGEAFF; cdr3_nt: TGTGCCAGCAGCCGACAGGCAAGGGGTGAAGCTTTCTTT
j_call: TRBJ2-5; clone_size: .; v_call: TRBV4-2; d_call: TRBD1; cdr3_aa: CASSQAEGTAETQYF; cdr3_nt: TGTGCCAGCAGCCAGGCCGAGGGGACAGCGGAGACCCAGTACTTC
j_call: TRBJ2-3; clone_size: .; v_call: TRBV6-5; d_call: TRBD2; cdr3_aa: CASSYYIAGSTDTQYF; cdr3_nt: TGTGCCAGCAGTTACTACATAGCGGGGTCCACAGATACGCAGTATTTT
j_call: TRBJ2-3; clone_size: many; v_call: TRBV5-1; d_call: .; cdr3_aa: CASSLADTQYF; cdr3_nt: TGTGCCAGCAGCTTAGCAGATACGCAGTATTTT
j_call: TRBJ2-7; clone_size: .; v_call: TRBV7-6; d_call: TRBD1; cdr3_aa: CASSLGQGANEQYF; cdr3_nt: TGTGCCAGCAGCTTAGGACAGGGGGCGAACGAGCAGTACTTC
j_call: TRBJ2-7; clone_size: .; v_call: TRBV7-6; d_call: .; cdr3_aa: CASSLVEGSNLYEQYF; cdr3_nt: TGTGCCAGCAGCTTAGTCGAGGGGTCTAATCTATACGAGCAGTACTTC
j_call: TRBJ2-3; clone_size: few; v_call: TRBV5-1; d_call: TRBD1; cdr3_aa: CASKRGTGHDTQYF; cdr3_nt: TGCGCCAGCAAACGGGGGACAGGGCACGATACGCAGTATTTT
j_call: TRBJ2-7; clone_size: few; v_call: TRBV4-3; d_call: TRBD2; cdr3_aa: CASSPQGGSGSYEQYF; cdr3_nt: TGCGCCAGCAGCCCTCAAGGGGGTAGCGGGAGTTACGAGCAGTACTTC
j_call: TRBJ2-3; clone_size: few; v_call: TRBV2; d_call: TRBD2; cdr3_aa: CASRTSASTDTQYF; cdr3_nt: TGTGCCAGCCGGACTAGCGCTAGCACAGATACGCAGTATTTT
j_call: TRBJ1-1; clone_size: .; v_call: TRBV4-3; d_call: .; cdr3_aa: CASSQETGWGRENTEAFF; cdr3_nt: TGCGCCAGCAGCCAAGAAACAGGTTGGGGGCGCGAGAACACTGAAGCTTTCTTT
j_call: TRBJ1-1; clone_size: few; v_call: TRBV5-1; d_call: .; cdr3_aa: CASAWEKGTEAFF; cdr3_nt: TGCGCCAGCGCCTGGGAGAAAGGGACTGAAGCTTTCTTT